These 21 T cell receptor beta chains share one sample of origin, sequenced in a study of PD-1 blockade in classical Hodgkin lymphoma. Each and every patient relapsed after autologous stem cell transplantation, and patients got differing brentuximab vedotin exposure. TCRdb's table, derived via immunoSEQ multiplex PCR, lists solely in-frame clones and lacks some. The table records about 97,000 clones, approximately 80% of them present only once. This specimen consisted of peripheral blood mononuclear cells (PBMCs), obtained at baseline. The source of these receptors is a human donor with classical Hodgkin lymphoma.

This clone was counted a single time. This chain connects TRBV5-5 to TRBJ2-7, with D hard to call. The length of the CDR3 is 12 residues. Trimming took off 0 bases at V and 3 bases at J, with 4 bases between the two ends. Germline V gives CDR1 SGHKS, CDR2 YYEKEE (reference sequence). Here the CDR3 DNA reads TGTGCCAGCAGCTTGGCGTTCTACGAGCAGTACTTC. Amino acids: CASSLAFYEQYF.

CDR3 nucleotide sequence: TGTGCCAGTAGCGACAGGGCGTGGGAGACCCAGTACTTC. This gives the protein CASSDRAWETQYF. The chain carries TRBV19 and TRBJ2-5; the match to TRBD1 covers 7 bases. J gave up 5 bases and V 6 bases, and 6 bases lay outside the gene matches. Germline CDR1 reads LNHDA; CDR2 reads SQIVND (reference sequence). The CDR3 consists of 13 residues. Full variable domain (missing parts from reference TRBV19 and TRBJ2-5): DGGITQSPKYLFRKEGQNVTLSCEQNLNHDAMYWYRQDPGQGLRLIYYSQIVNDFQKGDIAEGYSVSREKKESFPLTVTSAQKNPTAFYLCASSDRAWETQYFGPGTRLLVL.

V is TRBV19 and J is TRBJ2-5; D unclear. Germline assignment: CDR1 LNHDA and CDR2 SQIVND (reference sequence). This CDR3 is built from 12 residues. V lost 6 bases and J 5 bases, leaving 10 bases between the germline ends. CDR3 sequence (DNA): TGTGCCAGTAGCCGGTGGCGGGAGACCCAGTACTTC. It encodes CASSRWRETQYF.

The J gene is TRBJ2-7, the V gene TRBV5-1, with 8 bases identical to TRBD1. Germline V CDR1 and CDR2: SGHRS, YFSETQ. This CDR3 has 14 amino acids. V shed 7 bases, J shed 0 bases, and the junction held 6 bases outside the gene matches. The CDR3 bases are TGCGCCAGCGCCACAGGGGGTAGCTCCTACGAGCAGTACTTC. This sequence encodes CASATGGSSYEQYF.

V usage is TRBV5-1 and J usage is TRBJ1-2; D may be TRBD1 (6 bases). V was cut by 4 bases and J by 11 bases, with 15 bases left in between. The CDR3 covers 12 residues. Looked up from germline, CDR1 is SGHRS and CDR2 is YFSETQ. The CDR3 sequence is CASSPGQFGYTF. CDR3 sequence (DNA): TGCGCCAGCAGCCCAGGACAGTTTGGTTACACCTTC.

The chain is built from TRBV7-2 and TRBJ1-5; TRBD1 is a possible D gene (6 bases). Deletions cut 1 base from V and 4 bases from J, with 17 bases between. Germline CDR1 SGHTA, CDR2 FQGNSA. This CDR3 contains 17 residues. CDR3 region: CASSLVGGAGYNQPQHF. CDR3 DNA: TGTGCCAGCAGCTTAGTGGGGGGGGCAGGCTATAATCAGCCCCAGCATTTT. The variable domain in full, completed from reference TRBV7-2 and TRBJ1-5, reads GAGVSQSPSNKVTEKGKDVELRCDPISGHTALYWYRQSLGQGLEFLIYFQGNSAPDKSGLPSDRFSAERTGGSVSTLTIQRTQQEDSAVYLCASSLVGGAGYNQPQHFGDGTRLSIL.

The chain uses TRBV19 and TRBJ2-2; 7 bases fit TRBD2. Germline loops: CDR1 LNHDA, CDR2 SQIVND (reference sequence). The V and J ends lost 6 bases and 2 bases, in that order; junction bases with no gene match: 15. This CDR3 spans 18 amino acids. The CDR3 coding sequence is TGTGCCAGTAGCCTTCATCTAGCGGAAGGATCTAACACCGGGGAGCTGTTTTTT. It yields the protein CASSLHLAEGSNTGELFF.

This rearrangement joins TRBV27 to TRBJ2-6, with no clear D. The CDR3 has 14 amino acids. CDR1 MNHEY and CDR2 SMNVEV come from the germline V gene (reference sequence). V lost 3 bases and J 1 base, leaving 4 bases between the germline ends. CDR3 region: CASSFMSGANVLTF. As DNA, the CDR3 is TGTGCCAGCAGTTTTATGTCTGGGGCCAACGTCCTGACTTTC.

The chain joins TRBV5-1 to TRBJ1-2, with D unclear. The V and J ends lost 6 bases and 0 bases respectively, with 12 bases between them. This CDR3 has 14 residues. The V gene's germline CDR1 is SGHRS and CDR2 YFSETQ. CDR3: CASNPTETNYGYTF. The CDR3 DNA sequence: TGCGCCAGCAACCCGACTGAGACTAACTATGGCTACACCTTC.

Here the CDR3 reads CAGGRGGTGELFF. The DNA of the CDR3 is TGTGCCGGAGGAAGGGGGGGCACCGGGGAGCTGTTTTTT. V gene TRBV28 combines with J gene TRBJ2-2; D perhaps matches TRBD2 (7 bases). Trimming removed 11 bases at V and 4 bases at J, with 14 bases between. This CDR3 region has 13 residues. The germline CDR1 and CDR2 sequences are MDHEN and SYDVKM.

This clone was seen only a few times. In the same sample, other DNA sequences code for this CDR3. V is TRBV18 and J is TRBJ2-7; unclear D gene. V dropped 5 bases and J dropped 0 bases, with 5 bases sitting between them. Germline V CDR1 and CDR2: KGHSH, LQKENI. The CDR3 is 12 amino acids. The DNA of the CDR3 is TGTGCCAGCTCAGGGTCCTCCTACGAGCAGTACTTC. Protein: CASSGSSYEQYF.

This clone was picked up one time. The chain has TRBV19 and TRBJ1-1; TRBD1 aligns across 8 bases. CDR1 and CDR2 (germline): LNHDA, SQIVND (reference sequence). Trimming cost V 6 bases and J 3 bases; bases outside gene matches: 9. This CDR3 has 15 amino acids. This CDR3 is CASSRRQGKDTEAFF. In nucleotides, the CDR3 is TGTGCCAGTAGCCGCAGACAGGGGAAGGACACTGAAGCTTTCTTT.

The chain carries TRBV27 and TRBJ2-7; no firm D call. The CDR3 totals 12 residues. V dropped 4 bases and J dropped 6 bases, with 10 bases sitting between them. CDR1 is MNHEY and CDR2 is SMNVEV in the germline V gene (reference sequence). CDR3 nucleotides: TGTGCCAGCAGTTCCCAACCACCCGAGCAGTACTTC. This encodes CASSSQPPEQYF.

Of note for this clone: The junction and the germline gene differ at one end; a read error may be behind it. The chain combines TRBV7-2 with TRBJ2-3, with 9 positions matching TRBD2. The CDR3 loop spans 15 amino acids. Germline V CDR1 and CDR2: SGHTA, FQGNSA. As DNA, the CDR3 is TGCGCCAGCAGCCAAGAGCGGGAGGCGCTAGATACGCAGTATTTT. Translating it yields CASSQEREALDTQYF.

A single count supports this clone. The V gene is TRBV7-2, the J gene TRBJ2-6; TRBD2 matches at 9 bases. V trimming: 3 bases; J trimming: 2 bases; junction bases outside the gene matches: 5. The CDR3 loop spans 17 amino acids. The germline CDR1 and CDR2 sequences are SGHTA and FQGNSA. In nucleotides, the CDR3 is TGTGCCAGCAGCTTGCAAGCGGGAGGAACTGGGGCCAACGTCCTGACTTTC. It yields the protein CASSLQAGGTGANVLTF.

This clone was seen once. The chain is built from TRBV5-4 and TRBJ2-7, with D uncertain. This CDR3 spans 17 amino acids. Trimming removed 0 bases from V and 1 base from J, with 17 bases in between. Germline CDR1 and CDR2: SGHNT and YYREEE (reference sequence). The CDR3, as DNA: TGTGCCAGCAGCTTGGGCCGGTTAGTAGAAGGGTCCTACGAGCAGTACTTC. Its translation is CASSLGRLVEGSYEQYF.

This chain joins TRBV18 and TRBJ2-7; D ambiguous. The CDR3 spans 13 residues. V was clipped by 4 bases and J by 2 bases, with 9 bases between them. CDR1 and CDR2 (germline): KGHSH, LQKENI. CDR3 in amino acids: CASSRVETYEQYF. The CDR3 bases are TGTGCCAGCTCACGTGTGGAGACCTACGAGCAGTACTTC.

The chain employs TRBV4-2 and TRBJ1-2; tentative D call: TRBD1 (5 bases). The CDR3 is 13 residues long. V gave up 6 bases and J gave up 2 bases, with 10 bases separating them. CDR1 LGHNA and CDR2 YNFKEQ come from the germline V gene. CDR3 amino acids: CASSLDRNYGYTF. The CDR3 nucleotides are TGTGCCAGCAGTCTCGACAGAAACTATGGCTACACCTTC.

This clone was counted between two and nine times. The chain joins TRBV11-2 to TRBJ2-7; 7 bases line up with TRBD1. Germline V gene lookup returns CDR1 SGHAT and CDR2 FQNNGV. The CDR3 loop spans 15 amino acids. The V gene end was trimmed by 1 base and the J gene end by 3 bases; junction bases not matched to a gene: 6. The CDR3 nucleotides read TGTGCCAGCAGCTTAGCGACAGGGTACATCTACGAGCAGTACTTC. Translated: CASSLATGYIYEQYF. Drawing the rest from reference TRBV11-2 and TRBJ2-7, the complete variable domain is EAGVAQSPRYKIIEKRQSVAFWCNPISGHATLYWYQQILGQGPKLLIQFQNNGVVDDSQLPKDRFSAERLKGVDSTLKIQPAKLEDSAVYLCASSLATGYIYEQYFGPGTRLTVT.

This sequence joins TRBV7-8 and TRBJ2-7, with 9 bases fitting TRBD1. The CDR3 is 18 amino acids. J was trimmed by 3 bases and V by 1 base; bases with no gene match: 13. CDR1 is SGHVS, CDR2 FQNEAQ, per germline. DNA of the CDR3: TGTGCCAGCAGCTTAGGGGGACAGGGAAGCCAATTAGTCTACGAGCAGTACTTC. This gives the protein CASSLGGQGSQLVYEQYF.

The rearrangement uses TRBV14 and TRBJ1-2, with D tentatively TRBD1 (6 bases). The germline V and J ends were trimmed by 0 bases and 10 bases, with 15 bases remaining between them. The CDR3 loop spans 14 amino acids. Germline V lookup: CDR1 SGHDN, CDR2 FVKESK. The CDR3 bases are TGTGCCAGCAGCCAAGATGTGGCAGGGGTTATCTACACCTTC. This gives the protein CASSQDVAGVIYTF.